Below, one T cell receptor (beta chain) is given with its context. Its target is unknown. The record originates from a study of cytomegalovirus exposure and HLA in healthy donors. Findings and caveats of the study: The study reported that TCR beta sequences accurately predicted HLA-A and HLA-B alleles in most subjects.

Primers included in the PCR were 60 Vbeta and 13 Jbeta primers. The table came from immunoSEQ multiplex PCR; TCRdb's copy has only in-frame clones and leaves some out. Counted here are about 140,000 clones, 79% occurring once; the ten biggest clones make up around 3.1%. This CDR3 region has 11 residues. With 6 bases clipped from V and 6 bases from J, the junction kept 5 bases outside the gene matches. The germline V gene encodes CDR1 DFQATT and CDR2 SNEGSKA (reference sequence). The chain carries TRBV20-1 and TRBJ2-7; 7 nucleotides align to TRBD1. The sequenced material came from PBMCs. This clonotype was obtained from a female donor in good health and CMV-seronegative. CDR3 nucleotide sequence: TGCAGTGCGCTTACAGGGGCCGAGCAGTACTTC. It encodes CSALTGAEQYF.